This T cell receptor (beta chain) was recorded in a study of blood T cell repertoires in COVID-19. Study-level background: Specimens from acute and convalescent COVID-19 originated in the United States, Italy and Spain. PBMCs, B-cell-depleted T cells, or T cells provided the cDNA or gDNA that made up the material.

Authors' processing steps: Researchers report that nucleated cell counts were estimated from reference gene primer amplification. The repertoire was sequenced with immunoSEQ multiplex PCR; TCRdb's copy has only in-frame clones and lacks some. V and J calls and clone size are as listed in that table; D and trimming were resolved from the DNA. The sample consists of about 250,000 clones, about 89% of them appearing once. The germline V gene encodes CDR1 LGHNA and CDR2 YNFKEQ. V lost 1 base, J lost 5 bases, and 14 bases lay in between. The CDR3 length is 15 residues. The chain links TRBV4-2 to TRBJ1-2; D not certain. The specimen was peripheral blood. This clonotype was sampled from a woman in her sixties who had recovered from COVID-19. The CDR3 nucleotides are TGTGCCAGCAGCCAAGTGGGCGTTTCGGGATATGGCTACACCTTC. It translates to CASSQVGVSGYGYTF.